The T cell receptor (beta chain) described here comes from a study of CD8 T cells in Susac syndrome. Roughly 0.5 to 1 ug RNA was reverse transcribed with random hexamers. Coverage of TCR beta CDR3 amplification by immunoSEQ multiplex PCR extended to 54 Vbeta and 13 Jbeta. TCRdb called the immunoSEQ multiplex PCR reads again in MiXCR, with one record for every CDR3 protein. There are 150,000 to 200,000 distinct CDR3 sequences in the sample; about 95% occur only once, and less than 0.2% lies in the top ten. Sequencing targeted TCR beta in T cells from blood (CD8+ and CD4+). Relapsing-remitting disease, either stable or active, was present in the multiple sclerosis controls, who were treatment-naive patients. Negative isolation was used for CD8+ and CD4+ T cells, and FACS enrichment was applied to TEMRA cells. The sequence was obtained from a human donor with multiple sclerosis. Sample: CD8+ T cells from PBMCs.

DNA for the CDR3: TGTGCTAGTGGTTTGTCCTCAAGCGGGAGGGCCACAGATACGCAGTATTTT. This codes for CASGLSSSGRATDTQYF. V usage is TRBV12-5 and J usage is TRBJ2-3, with TRBD2 matching over 10 bases. The CDR3 has 17 residues. In germline, CDR1 is LGHNT, CDR2 FRNRAP. J gave up 2 bases and V 2 bases, and 7 bases lay outside the gene matches.